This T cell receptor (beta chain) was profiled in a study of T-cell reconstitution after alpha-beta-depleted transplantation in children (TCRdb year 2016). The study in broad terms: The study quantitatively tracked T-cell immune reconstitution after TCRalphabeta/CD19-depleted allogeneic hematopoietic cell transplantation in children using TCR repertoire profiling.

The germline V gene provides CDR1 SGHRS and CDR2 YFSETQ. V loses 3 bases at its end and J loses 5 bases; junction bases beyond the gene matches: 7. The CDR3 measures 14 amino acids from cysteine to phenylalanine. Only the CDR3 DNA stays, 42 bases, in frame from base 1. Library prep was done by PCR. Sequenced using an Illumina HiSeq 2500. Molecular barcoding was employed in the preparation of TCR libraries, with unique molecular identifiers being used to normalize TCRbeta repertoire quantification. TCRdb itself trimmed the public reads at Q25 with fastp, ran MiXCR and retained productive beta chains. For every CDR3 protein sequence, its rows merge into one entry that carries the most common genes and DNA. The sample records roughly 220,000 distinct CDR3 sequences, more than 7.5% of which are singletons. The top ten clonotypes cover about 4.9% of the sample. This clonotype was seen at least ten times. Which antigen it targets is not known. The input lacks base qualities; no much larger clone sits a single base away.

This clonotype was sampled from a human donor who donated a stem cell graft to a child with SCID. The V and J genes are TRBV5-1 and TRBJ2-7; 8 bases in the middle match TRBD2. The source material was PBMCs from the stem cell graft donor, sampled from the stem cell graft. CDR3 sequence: CASSSTAGGNEQYF. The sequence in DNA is TGCGCCAGCAGCTCAACGGCGGGAGGTAACGAGCAGTACTTC.